This T cell receptor beta chain was identified in a study of beta chain features in type 1 diabetes. About the study: The study found patients and healthy donors alike in age, gender and cell yields.

Findings and caveats of the study: A moderate, significant TCRB CDR3 shortening appeared in type 1 diabetes across four CD4+ subsets. Any role of HLA type in TCRB rearrangement remained unresolved here.

CDR3 size: 17 residues. The V gene end was trimmed by 0 bases and the J gene end by 3 bases; junction bases not matched to a gene: 2. Germline V CDR1 and CDR2: SGHRS, YFSETQ. The isolated RNA, all of it, was reverse transcribed, so expressed TCRB transcripts were what got sequenced. Repertoires were generated with immunoSEQ multiplex PCR, while TCRdb's copy carries only in-frame clones and drops some. The sample holds 680,000 or so clones, 13% seen once. As to this clone: The antigen remains undetermined.

V usage is TRBV5-1 and J usage is TRBJ2-3, with 15 positions matching TRBD2. Sequenced sample: naive CD4+ T cells from blood. The source of this sequence is a man aged 18 to 30 with type 1 diabetes. CDR3 coding DNA: TGCGCCAGCAGCTTGGCGGGACTAGCGGGGGGAACAGATACGCAGTATTTT. Translation gives CASSLAGLAGGTDTQYF.